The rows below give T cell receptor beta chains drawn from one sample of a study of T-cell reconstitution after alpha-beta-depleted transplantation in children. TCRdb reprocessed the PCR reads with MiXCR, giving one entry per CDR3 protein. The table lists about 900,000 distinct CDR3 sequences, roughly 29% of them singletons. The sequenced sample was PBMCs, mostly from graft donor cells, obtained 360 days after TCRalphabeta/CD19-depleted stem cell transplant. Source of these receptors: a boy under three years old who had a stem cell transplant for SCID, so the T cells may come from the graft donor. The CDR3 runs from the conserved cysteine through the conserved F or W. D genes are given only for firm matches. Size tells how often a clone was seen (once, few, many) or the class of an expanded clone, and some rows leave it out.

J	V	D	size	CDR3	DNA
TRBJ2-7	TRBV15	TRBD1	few	CATSRKRPGTGGYETYEQYF	TGTGCCACCAGCAGAAAACGGCCCGGGACAGGGGGTTACGAGACCTACGAGCAGTACTTC
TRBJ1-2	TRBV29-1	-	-	CSVEWGVIGGYTF	TGCAGCGTTGAATGGGGGGTGATCGGAGGCTACACCTTC
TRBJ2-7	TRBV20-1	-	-	CSAKTKLPYEQYF	TGCAGTGCTAAGACTAAATTGCCCTACGAGCAGTACTTC
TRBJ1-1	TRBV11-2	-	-	CASSFVQGDPEAFF	TGTGCCAGCAGCTTCGTACAGGGTGACCCTGAAGCTTTCTTT
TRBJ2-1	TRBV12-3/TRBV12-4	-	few	CASSLGARGAYNEQFF	TGTGCCAGCAGTTTAGGTGCCAGGGGGGCCTACAATGAGCAGTTCTTC
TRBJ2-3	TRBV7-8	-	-	CASSLLKGLETDTQYF	TGTGCCAGCAGCCTCCTCAAGGGGCTTGAGACAGATACGCAGTATTTT
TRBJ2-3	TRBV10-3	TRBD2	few	CAINQNPGLARNGTDTQYF	TGTGCCATCAATCAAAACCCGGGACTAGCGAGGAACGGCACAGATACGCAGTATTTT
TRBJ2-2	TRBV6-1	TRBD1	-	CASSPDRGSTGELFF	TGTGCCAGCAGTCCCGACAGGGGAAGCACCGGGGAGCTGTTTTTT
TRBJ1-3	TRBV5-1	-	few	CASSRGEGGNTIYF	TGCGCCAGCAGCCGAGGGGAAGGTGGAAACACCATATATTTT
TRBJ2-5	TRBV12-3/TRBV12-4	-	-	CASSENRVTKTQYF	TGTGCCAGCAGCGAAAACAGAGTCACTAAGACCCAGTACTTC
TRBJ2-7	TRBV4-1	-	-	CASSHPIGSGSYEQYF	TGCGCCAGCAGCCACCCCATAGGCAGCGGCTCCTACGAGCAGTACTTC
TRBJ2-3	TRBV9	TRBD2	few	CASSALAGTSTDTQYF	TGTGCCAGCAGCGCATTAGCGGGGACTAGCACAGATACGCAGTATTTT
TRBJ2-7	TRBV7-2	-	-	CASSLPLGGYEQYF	TGTGCCAGCAGCTTGCCCTTAGGGGGCTACGAGCAGTACTTC
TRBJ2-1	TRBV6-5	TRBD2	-	CASSYSGRGGHEQFF	TGTGCCAGCAGTTACTCGGGGCGGGGGGGTCATGAGCAGTTCTTC
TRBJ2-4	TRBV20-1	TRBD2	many	CSGLPGGNKNIQYF	TGCAGTGGGTTACCGGGGGGTAACAAAAACATTCAGTACTTC
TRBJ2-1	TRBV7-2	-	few	CASSLDLAYNEQFF	TGTGCCAGCAGCTTAGATTTAGCCTACAATGAGCAGTTCTTC
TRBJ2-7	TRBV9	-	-	CASSVATAGEQYF	TGTGCCAGCAGCGTAGCGACGGCGGGCGAGCAGTACTTC
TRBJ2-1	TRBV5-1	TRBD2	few	CASSPTSGGFAYNEQFF	TGCGCCAGCAGTCCGACTAGCGGGGGGTTCGCCTACAATGAGCAGTTCTTC
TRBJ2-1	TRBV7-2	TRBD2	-	CASSSGLAVDSYNEQFF	TGTGCCAGCAGCTCGGGACTAGCGGTGGACTCCTACAATGAGCAGTTCTTC
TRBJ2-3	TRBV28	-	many	CASSPRLDTDTQYF	TGTGCCAGCAGTCCCCGGTTGGACACAGATACGCAGTATTTT
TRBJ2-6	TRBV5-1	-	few	CASSRWVTGANVLTF	TGCGCCAGCAGTCGGTGGGTCACTGGGGCCAACGTCCTGACTTTC
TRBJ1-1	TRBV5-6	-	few	CASSLRQMIEAFF	TGTGCCAGCAGCTTGAGGCAGATGATTGAAGCTTTCTTT
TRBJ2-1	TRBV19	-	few	CASSIIEGGGNEQFF	TGTGCCAGTAGTATAATTGAGGGGGGGGGCAATGAGCAGTTCTTC
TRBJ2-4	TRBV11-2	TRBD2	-	CASSPPGLAGLAKNIQYF	TGTGCCAGCAGCCCTCCGGGACTAGCGGGGTTAGCCAAAAACATTCAGTACTTC
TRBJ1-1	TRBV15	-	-	CATSSQGSEAFF	TGTGCCACCAGCAGCCAGGGGTCTGAAGCTTTCTTT
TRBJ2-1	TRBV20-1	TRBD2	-	CSASRGAGGPYYEQFF	TGCAGTGCCAGCCGGGGGGCGGGGGGGCCTTACTATGAGCAGTTCTTC
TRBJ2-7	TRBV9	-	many	CASSVGPGWDEQYF	TGTGCCAGCAGCGTAGGGCCAGGGTGGGACGAGCAGTACTTC
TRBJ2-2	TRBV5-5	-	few	CASSIRTANTGELFF	TGTGCCAGCAGCATACGGACAGCGAACACCGGGGAGCTGTTTTTT
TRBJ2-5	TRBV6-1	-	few	CASSRTLFLGETQYF	TGTGCCAGCAGCCGAACTCTATTCCTTGGAGAGACCCAGTACTTC
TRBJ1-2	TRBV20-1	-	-	CSAHVAQGHGYTF	TGCAGTGCTCACGTCGCACAGGGACATGGCTACACCTTC
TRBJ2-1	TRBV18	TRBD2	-	CASSPSSGAYNEQFF	TGTGCCAGCTCACCATCTAGCGGGGCCTACAATGAGCAGTTCTTC
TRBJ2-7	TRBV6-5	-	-	CASSSLQPTAGLSYEQYF	TGTGCCAGCAGTTCACTCCAGCCCACGGCAGGGCTCTCCTACGAGCAGTACTTC
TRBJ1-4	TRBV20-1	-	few	CSALGRLEHEKLFF	TGCAGTGCTTTGGGACGTTTGGAGCATGAAAAACTGTTTTTT
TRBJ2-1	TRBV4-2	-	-	CASSQGLAGFDNEQFF	TGTGCCAGCAGCCAAGGACTCGCGGGGTTCGACAATGAGCAGTTCTTC
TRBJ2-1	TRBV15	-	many	CATSRDSYNEQFF	TGTGCCACCAGCAGAGATAGCTACAATGAGCAGTTCTTC
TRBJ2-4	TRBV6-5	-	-	CASSFWRGDIQYF	TGTGCCAGCAGTTTCTGGAGGGGGGACATTCAGTACTTC
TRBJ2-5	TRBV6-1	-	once	CASSEDLPVYGGTGETQYF	TGTGCCAGCAGTGAAGACCTTCCGGTTTATGGGGGCACGGGAGAGACCCAGTACTTC
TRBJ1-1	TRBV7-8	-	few	CASSPRMFTEAFF	TGTGCCAGCAGCCCCCGGATGTTCACTGAAGCTTTCTTT
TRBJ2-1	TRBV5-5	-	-	CASSLMWGDYNEQFF	TGTGCCAGCAGCTTGATGTGGGGGGACTACAATGAGCAGTTCTTC
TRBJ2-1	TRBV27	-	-	CASSSTAYNEQFF	TGTGCCAGCAGTTCTACAGCTTACAATGAGCAGTTCTTC
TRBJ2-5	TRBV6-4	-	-	CASSDRGVADSLGQETQYF	TGTGCCAGCAGTGACCGCGGGGTCGCCGACAGCTTAGGCCAAGAGACCCAGTACTTC
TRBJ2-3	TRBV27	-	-	CASSSGGWDTQYF	TGTGCCAGCAGTTCCGGGGGCTGGGATACGCAGTATTTT
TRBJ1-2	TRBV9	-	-	CASSRRAGDGYTF	TGTGCCAGCAGCCGCAGAGCAGGGGATGGCTACACCTTC
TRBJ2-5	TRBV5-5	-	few	CASRRQDQETQYF	TGTGCCAGCAGAAGGCAAGACCAAGAGACCCAGTACTTC
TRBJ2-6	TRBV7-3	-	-	CASSLKGGGTGANVLTF	TGTGCCAGCAGCTTAAAAGGGGGGGGTACTGGGGCCAACGTCCTGACTTTC
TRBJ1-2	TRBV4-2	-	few	CASSQAPTDYGYTF	TGTGCCAGCAGCCAAGCCCCCACGGATTATGGCTACACCTTC
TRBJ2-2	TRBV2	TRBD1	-	CASRAPTGSMRTGELFF	TGTGCCAGCAGGGCTCCGACAGGGTCCATGCGTACCGGGGAGCTGTTTTTT
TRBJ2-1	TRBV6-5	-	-	CASSYAGSYNEQFF	TGTGCCAGCAGTTACGCGGGGTCGTACAATGAGCAGTTCTTC
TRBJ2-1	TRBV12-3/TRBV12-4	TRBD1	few	CASSLGQGIGIEQFF	TGTGCCAGCAGTTTGGGACAGGGGATCGGGATTGAGCAGTTCTTC
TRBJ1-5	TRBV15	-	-	CATSRGTINQPQHF	TGTGCCACCAGCAGAGGTACCATCAATCAGCCCCAGCATTTT
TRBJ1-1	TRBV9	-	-	CASSVLVNTEAFF	TGTGCCAGCAGCGTATTGGTGAACACTGAAGCTTTCTTT
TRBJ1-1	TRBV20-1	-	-	CSARVGGGDTEAFF	TGCAGTGCTAGAGTGGGGGGTGGGGACACTGAAGCTTTCTTT
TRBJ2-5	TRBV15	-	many	CATSRDVEVETQYF	TGTGCCACCAGCAGAGATGTCGAGGTGGAGACCCAGTACTTC
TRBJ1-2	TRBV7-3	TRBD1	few	CASSPATGTSYTF	TGTGCCAGCAGCCCGGCGACAGGGACCAGCTACACCTTC
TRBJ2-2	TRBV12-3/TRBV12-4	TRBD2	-	CASTTLGTIRTGELFF	TGTGCCAGCACTACCCTCGGGACTATCCGCACCGGGGAGCTGTTTTTT
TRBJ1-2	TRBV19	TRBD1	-	CASSNTGQGPVYGYTF	TGTGCCAGTAGTAACACCGGACAGGGCCCAGTCTATGGCTACACCTTC
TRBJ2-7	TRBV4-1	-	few	CASSQGGRIDEQYF	TGCGCCAGCAGCCAAGGGGGTAGAATCGACGAGCAGTACTTC
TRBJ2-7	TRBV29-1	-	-	CSVLFSYEQYF	TGCAGCGTTCTCTTCTCCTACGAGCAGTACTTC
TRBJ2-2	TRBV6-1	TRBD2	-	CASSEGAGGVTGELFF	TGTGCCAGCAGTGAAGGCGCGGGGGGAGTGACCGGGGAGCTGTTTTTT
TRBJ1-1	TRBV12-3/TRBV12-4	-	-	CASSQGRLWTEAFF	TGTGCCAGCAGTCAGGGTCGACTATGGACTGAAGCTTTCTTT